This T cell receptor beta chain emerged from a study of cytomegalovirus exposure and HLA in healthy donors. On the study more broadly: The early release's HLA-typed donors yielded approximately 82 million unique TCRs.

PCR used 60 Vbeta primers and 13 Jbeta primers. Sequencing used immunoSEQ multiplex PCR; TCRdb keeps in-frame clones, though not all of them. The sample carries 150,000 to 200,000 clones, 83% recorded once. Healthy bone marrow donors made up the cohort. Study-wide findings and caveats: Across HLA loci, a later analysis found differing TCR association rates, with DRB1 most and HLA-C fewest. A later analysis found most CMV-associated TCR beta chains apparently HLA-restricted.

Germline V gene data show CDR1 as SGHTS and CDR2 as YDEGEE. This CDR3 contains 15 residues. On this clone itself: Its specificity is unknown.

The sequencing sample was made of PBMCs. The genes are TRBV5-8 and TRBJ2-5, with a tentative D call TRBD2 (7 bases). The J call may be wrong; the DNA end is better matched by TRBJ2-7. The receptor's source is a man aged 45-65 years in good health and CMV-seropositive. The CDR3 loop is CASSLAAGAAYEQYF. CDR3 DNA sequence: TGTGCCAGCAGTCTTGCCGCGGGGGCAGCCTACGAGCAGTACTTC.